This T cell receptor beta chain was captured in a study of T cells in Graves' hyperthyroidism and ophthalmopathy. Study overall: Blood was drawn when the patient was first diagnosed and still untreated.

Germline V gene lookup returns CDR1 GTSNPN and CDR2 SVGIG (reference sequence). This CDR3 region has 10 residues. Inclusion characteristics of ophthalmopathy patients comprised a Clinical Activity Score of at least 3, a NOSPECS grade of at least 4, and duration under 3 months. Investigators excluded patients with uncontrolled infection, other autoimmune disease, pregnancy or lactation. This clonotype was seen once. Its antigen remains unidentified. A junction boundary mismatches the germline segment, possibly from a read error. What was amplified from RNA transcripts were TCR beta CDR3 regions. A first-round RT-PCR of the TCR CDR3 used the HTBI primer set. A single record per CDR3 protein comes from TCRdb applying MiXCR to the multiplex PCR reads. The table lists approximately 600,000 distinct CDR3 sequences, roughly 20% of them singletons. Whole-study results and caveats: Researchers report that a 13 V-J model separated ophthalmopathy from stable hyperthyroidism.

The chain uses TRBV30 and TRBJ2-1; D not resolved. This TCR derives from a man aged 30 to 45 with Graves' ophthalmopathy. What was sequenced was blood. The CDR3 is CTWSVVEQFF. The DNA of the CDR3 is TGTACCTGGAGTGTGGTAGAGCAGTTCTTC.